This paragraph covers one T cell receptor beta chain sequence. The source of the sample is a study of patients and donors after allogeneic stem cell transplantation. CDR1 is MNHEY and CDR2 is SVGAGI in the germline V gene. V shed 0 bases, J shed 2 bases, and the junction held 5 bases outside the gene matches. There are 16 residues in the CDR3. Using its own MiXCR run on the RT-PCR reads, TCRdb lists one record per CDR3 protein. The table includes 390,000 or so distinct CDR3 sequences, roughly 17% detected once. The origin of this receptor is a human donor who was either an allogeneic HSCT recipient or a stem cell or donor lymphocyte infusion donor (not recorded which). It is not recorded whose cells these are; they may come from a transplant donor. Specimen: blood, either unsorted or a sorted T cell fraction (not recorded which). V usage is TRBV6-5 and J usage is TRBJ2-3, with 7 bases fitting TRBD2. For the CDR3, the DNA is TGTGCCAGCAGTTACTCCAGCGGGGAGCCCACAGATACGCAGTATTTT. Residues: CASSYSSGEPTDTQYF.